The T cell receptor (beta chain) described here comes from a study of CD8 T cells in ankylosing spondylitis. Study observations and caveats: In ankylosing spondylitis patients, matched synovial fluid reportedly showed significant enrichment of disease-linked clones. Several highly homologous variants made up a TCR beta motif that seemed to typify ankylosing spondylitis blood.

Generation of TCR beta libraries employed quantitative 5'-RACE incorporating molecular barcodes. TCRdb reprocessed the 5' RACE reads via MiXCR and lists one record per CDR3 protein. Of roughly 68,000 distinct CDR3 sequences listed, under 7.5% are singletons. This CDR3 region has 15 residues. The V end was cut by 1 base, the J end by 6 bases, with 16 bases between. CDR1 SGHRS and CDR2 YFSETQ come from the germline V gene. This clonotype was seen at least ten times. As yet, its antigen is unknown. The sequenced sample was synovial fluid, either unsorted or a sorted T cell fraction (not recorded which). The receptor comes from a male donor with ankylosing spondylitis. The chain carries TRBV5-1 and TRBJ1-1, with D tentatively TRBD1 (6 bases). The CDR3 nucleotides read TGCGCCAGCAGCTTGCAAGCGGGGGCGCGCCCTGAAGCTTTCTTT. This gives the protein CASSLQAGARPEAFF. Full variable domain (outside the CDR3, taken from reference TRBV5-1 and TRBJ1-1): KAGVTQTPRYLIKTRGQQVTLSCSPISGHRSVSWYQQTPGQGLQFLFEYFSETQRNKGNFPGRFSGRQFSNSRSEMNVSTLELGDSALYLCASSLQAGARPEAFFGQGTRLTVV.